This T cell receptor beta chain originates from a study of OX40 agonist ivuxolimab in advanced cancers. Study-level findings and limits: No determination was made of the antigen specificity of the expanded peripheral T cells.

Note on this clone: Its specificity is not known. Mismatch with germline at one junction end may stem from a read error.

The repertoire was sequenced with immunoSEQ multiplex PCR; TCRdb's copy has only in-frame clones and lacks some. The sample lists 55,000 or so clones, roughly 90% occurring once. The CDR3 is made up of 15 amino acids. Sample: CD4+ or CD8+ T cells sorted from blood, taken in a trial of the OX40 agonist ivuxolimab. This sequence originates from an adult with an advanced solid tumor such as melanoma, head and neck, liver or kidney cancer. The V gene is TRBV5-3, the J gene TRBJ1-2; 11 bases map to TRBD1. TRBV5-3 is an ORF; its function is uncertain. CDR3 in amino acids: CASSSNRDRGISYTF. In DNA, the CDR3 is TGTGCCAGCAGCTCGAATCGGGACAGGGGGATAAGCTACACCTTC.